This T cell receptor beta chain was found in a study of shared clonotypes between healthy human individuals. Study-level results: When naive CD4 clonotypes were compared across a few donors, 4% to 5.5% were shared. Clonotype sharing across donors was expected to vary with sequencing depth.

The CDR3 is 13 amino acids. V dropped 6 bases and J dropped 1 base, with 9 bases sitting between them. The V gene's germline CDR1 is SNHLY and CDR2 FYNNEI. Libraries were prepared by immunoSEQ multiplex PCR; TCRdb keeps only in-frame clonotypes and omits some of them. This table holds around 1.9 million clones, about 93% found once. This clone has more than one count but fewer than ten. Its antigen is as yet unknown. Naive CD8 cells lacked CD45RO and underwent positive selection for CCR7, leaving out terminally differentiated effector memory CD45RA+ cells. The J gene is TRBJ1-1, the V gene TRBV2; possible D gene TRBD1, 5 bases. This TCR was recovered from a man younger than 35 in good health. Some clones in this sample may be carry-over from other donors' samples. Sequencing was done on a sample of naive CD8+ T cells from PBMCs. CDR3 in amino acids: CASREQGNTEAFF. The CDR3 DNA is TGTGCCAGCAGGGAGCAGGGGAACACTGAAGCTTTCTTT.